The following is a T cell receptor (beta chain) sequence with its context. V gave up 6 bases and J gave up 2 bases, with 8 bases separating them. Germline CDR1 reads SGHTA; CDR2 reads FQGNSA. The CDR3 runs 12 residues. The sample belongs to a study of blood T cell repertoires in COVID-19. Study overall: Collection of acute and convalescent COVID-19 samples took place in the United States, Italy and Spain. T cells, B-cell-depleted T cells, or PBMCs supplied cDNA or gDNA.

In the original analysis: Researchers report that nucleated cell counts were estimated from reference gene primer amplification. Profiled with immunoSEQ multiplex PCR; TCRdb holds only in-frame clones, not every one. Clone size and the V and J calls come from that table; the DNA yielded D and trimming. Among around 620,000 clones listed, 80% to 90% were seen once. The sample taken for sequencing was peripheral blood. V is TRBV7-2 and J is TRBJ2-7, with D hard to call. The receptor was isolated from a woman younger than 35 with acute or convalescent COVID-19. DNA for the CDR3: TGTGCCAGCAGTAACAGACCCTACGAGCAGTACTTC. It translates to CASSNRPYEQYF.